This T cell receptor beta chain is from a study of cytomegalovirus exposure and HLA in healthy donors. Whole-study results and caveats: Researchers had no immune exposure information except CMV serostatus available.

PCR employed 60 Vbeta and 13 Jbeta primers. Profiling relied on immunoSEQ multiplex PCR, and the TCRdb table lists in-frame clones only, not all of them. The sample lists about 150,000 clones, around 79% occurring once. Concerning this clone: Its antigen is as yet unknown.

CDR1 is MNHEY, CDR2 SMNVEV, per germline (reference sequence). The length of the CDR3 is 14 residues. The receptor was derived from a human donor in good health. Sequencing was carried out using PBMCs. The chain carries TRBV27 and TRBJ2-5; 7 bases fit TRBD2. The end of the DNA fits TRBJ2-7 better, so the J call may be wrong. CDR3 residues: CASSFTSVHYEQYF. For the CDR3, the DNA is TGTGCCAGCAGTTTCACTAGCGTTCACTACGAGCAGTACTTC.